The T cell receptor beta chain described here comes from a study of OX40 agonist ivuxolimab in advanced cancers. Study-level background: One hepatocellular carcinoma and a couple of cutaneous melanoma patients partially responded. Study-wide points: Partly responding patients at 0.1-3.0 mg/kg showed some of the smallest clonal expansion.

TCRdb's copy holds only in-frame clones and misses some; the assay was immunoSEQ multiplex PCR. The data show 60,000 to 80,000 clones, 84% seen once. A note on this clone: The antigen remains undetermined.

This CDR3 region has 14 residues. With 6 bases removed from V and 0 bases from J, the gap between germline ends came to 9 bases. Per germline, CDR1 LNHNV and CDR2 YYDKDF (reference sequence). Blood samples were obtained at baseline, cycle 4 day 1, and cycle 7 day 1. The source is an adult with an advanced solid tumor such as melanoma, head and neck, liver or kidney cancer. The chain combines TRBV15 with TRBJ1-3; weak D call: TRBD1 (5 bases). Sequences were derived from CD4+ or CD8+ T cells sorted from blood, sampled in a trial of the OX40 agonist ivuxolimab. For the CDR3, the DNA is TGTGCCACCAGTGTGGGGGGCTCTGGAAACACCATATATTTT. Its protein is CATSVGGSGNTIYF. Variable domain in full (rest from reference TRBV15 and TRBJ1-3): DAMVIQNPRYQVTQFGKPVTLSCSQTLNHNVMYWYQQKSSQAPKLLFHYYDKDFNNEADTPDNFQSRRPNTSFCFLDIRSPGLGDTAMYLCATSVGGSGNTIYFGEGSWLTVV.